Following are 3 T cell receptor beta chains from one sample sequenced in a study of identical twins. TCRdb passed the 5' RACE reads through MiXCR, listing each CDR3 protein once. The profile shows roughly 720,000 distinct CDR3 sequences, roughly 18% of them singletons. The same sample was also used in a study of T cells expressing NK-cell markers.

Sequencing input: PBMCs. These receptors all stem from a woman aged 18-35 years in good health.

Only a few counts were recorded for this clonotype. This sequence joins TRBV7-9 and TRBJ2-3, with D maybe TRBD2 (5 bases). The V end lost 1 base, the J end lost 4 bases, and 12 bases lay between the germline ends. CDR1 and CDR2 (germline): SEHNR, FQNEAQ (reference sequence). CDR3 length equals 15 residues. As DNA, the CDR3 is TGTGCCAGCAGCTTAGGGACGGGAACTCCAGATACGCAGTATTTT. Amino acid sequence: CASSLGTGTPDTQYF.

This clonotype was found a few times. The chain uses TRBV6-2 or TRBV6-3 and TRBJ2-5; D is ambiguous. The CDR3 loop spans 15 amino acids. Trimming pared 0 bases from V and 1 base from J, leaving 9 bases between. CDR1 and CDR2 (germline): MNHEY, SVGEGT. The CDR3, as DNA: TGTGCCAGCAGTTACTCCCGGCGGACCCAAGAGACCCAGTACTTC. Translating gives CASSYSRRTQETQYF.

In its sample, this clonotype was seen a few times. CDR3 nucleotide sequence: TGTGCCAGCAGTGGCGCCTCAGGGAACTACGAGCAGTACTTC. It yields the protein CASSGASGNYEQYF. V is TRBV28 and J is TRBJ2-7, with D perhaps matching TRBD1 (5 bases). The ends were cut back, 5 bases at V and 3 bases at J, with 14 bases in the middle. Germline V CDR1 and CDR2: MDHEN, SYDVKM. This CDR3 is built from 14 residues.